These 21 T cell receptor beta chains came from one sample sequenced in a study of T-cell memory formation after mild COVID-19. MiXCR, run by TCRdb on the 5' RACE reads, gives a single entry per CDR3 protein. The data contain fewer than 450,000 distinct CDR3 sequences, 20% to 25% of them singletons. The specimen was PBMCs or a T cell subset sorted from them (not recorded which). Receptors were obtained from an adult woman who had mild COVID-19 (a few samples of this study predate the infection). Cell type and time point are not known.

The chain employs TRBV7-9 and TRBJ2-2, with D unresolved. Trimming stripped 1 base from V and 2 bases from J, with 11 bases between. The CDR3 has 16 amino acids. The germline gives CDR1 SEHNR, CDR2 FQNEAQ (reference sequence). The CDR3 loop is CASSLVPISNTGELFF. The CDR3 DNA follows: TGTGCCAGCAGCTTAGTCCCGATATCCAACACCGGGGAGCTGTTTTTT.

The gene calls are TRBV11-2 and TRBJ1-2, with TRBD1 identical over 9 bases. Germline values: CDR1 SGHAT, CDR2 FQNNGV. The CDR3 sequence is 15 residues long. J was trimmed by 2 bases and V by 1 base; bases with no gene match: 2. The DNA for the CDR3 is TGTGCCAGCAGCTTAGGACAGGGGGTGAACTATGGCTACACCTTC. The encoded protein is CASSLGQGVNYGYTF.

This clonotype was counted once. V and J are TRBV29-1 and TRBJ2-2, with D unclear. CDR1 SQVTM and CDR2 ANQGSEA come from the germline V gene. V lost 7 bases, J lost 1 base, and 10 bases lay in between. The CDR3 contains 13 residues. CDR3 sequence (DNA): TGCAGCGCATGCGGAGAGAACACCGGGGAGCTGTTTTTT. Translated, it gives CSACGENTGELFF.

The table lists this clonotype with a few counts. The V gene is TRBV4-3, the J gene TRBJ2-7; D might be TRBD2 (6 bases). There are 15 residues in the CDR3. V lost 1 base to trimming and J lost 2 bases, with 12 bases between them. Germline CDR1 LGHNA, CDR2 YSLEER. CDR3 DNA: TGCGCCAGCAGCCAAGCCCGGGGGAAGGCCTACGAGCAGTACTTC. Its protein is CASSQARGKAYEQYF.

The rearrangement joins TRBV7-2 to TRBJ2-3; TRBD2 aligns across 7 bases. V lost 6 bases, J lost 4 bases, and 10 bases stayed unmatched. This CDR3 has 15 amino acids. Germline V gives CDR1 SGHTA, CDR2 FQGNSA. The CDR3 here is CASSTGGSFADTQYF. The CDR3 DNA sequence: TGTGCCAGCAGTACTGGCGGGAGCTTTGCAGATACGCAGTATTTT.

The chain joins TRBV2 to TRBJ2-1; D might be TRBD2 (6 bases). Trimming pared 4 bases from V and 8 bases from J, leaving 21 bases between. The CDR3 runs to 16 residues. Germline-derived CDR1 and CDR2 are SNHLY and FYNNEI. The CDR3 coding sequence is TGTGCCAGCAGTGGCCGGGACTCGCAACTGGTCCATGAGCAGTTCTTC. This gives the protein CASSGRDSQLVHEQFF.

CDR3 loop: CASSEKRDREETQYF. Written as DNA, the CDR3 is TGTGCCAGCAGCGAAAAACGGGACAGGGAAGAGACCCAGTACTTC. The chain uses TRBV21-1 and TRBJ2-5; the table's D call, TRBD1, was not checked against the DNA. TRBV21-1 is a known pseudogene. The CDR3 length is 15 residues.

This clonotype has only a few counts. The chain links TRBV7-6 to TRBJ2-1; 14 bases are a match to TRBD2. V gave up 6 bases and J gave up 5 bases; unmatched junction bases: 3. CDR3 length: 15 amino acids. CDR1 is SGHVS, CDR2 FNYEAQ, per germline. The CDR3 is CASRGLAGVNNEQFF. CDR3 DNA: TGTGCCAGCAGGGGACTAGCGGGGGTCAACAATGAGCAGTTCTTC.

The CDR3 sequence: CASSSHLWGKPGNTIYF. The CDR3 DNA is TGTGCCAGCAGCTCCCACCTCTGGGGCAAGCCTGGAAACACCATATATTTT. The rearrangement links TRBV21-1 to TRBJ1-3; the D call of TRBD1 is as the table states it, not checked on the DNA. TRBV21-1 is a documented pseudogene. This CDR3 spans 17 amino acids.

In its sample, this clonotype was seen a few times. J is TRBJ2-1 and V is TRBV5-5; D gene uncertain. V lost 4 bases to trimming and J lost 10 bases, with 12 bases between them. Germline CDR1 reads SGHKS; CDR2 reads YYEKEE (reference sequence). The CDR3 consists of 12 residues. CDR3 bases: TGTGCCAGCAGCCCACAAGACGGGGAGCAGTTCTTC. Protein: CASSPQDGEQFF. The entire variable domain, with the rest obtained from reference TRBV5-5 and TRBJ2-1, is as follows: DAGVTQSPTHLIKTRGQQVTLRCSPISGHKSVSWYQQVLGQGPQFIFQYYEKEERGRGNFPDRFSARQFPNYSSELNVNALLLGDSALYLCASSPQDGEQFFGPGTRLTVL.

The chain links TRBV6-5 to TRBJ2-5; possibly TRBD1 or TRBD2 for D (5 bases each). This CDR3 comprises 15 residues. The germline V gene encodes CDR1 MNHEY and CDR2 SVGAGI. V lost 7 bases and J lost 2, with 17 bases in between. DNA of the CDR3: TGTGCCAGCACTCCCCCCGGGGCCGCACAAGAGACCCAGTACTTC. Translating it yields CASTPPGAAQETQYF.

The chain joins TRBV7-6 to TRBJ2-1; D is tentatively TRBD1 or TRBD2 (6 bases each). The germline V gene encodes CDR1 SGHVS and CDR2 FNYEAQ. The CDR3 spans 16 residues. Trimming cost V 5 bases and J 0 bases, with 14 bases left between them. Written as DNA, the CDR3 is TGTGCCAGCAGCCCCTGGGGGGCGAGCTCCTACAATGAGCAGTTCTTC. Residues: CASSPWGASSYNEQFF.

There are a few counts of this clonotype. The CDR3 DNA reads as TGTGCCAGCAGCTTACCGGGGGACGGGGGGGTCAATGAGCAGTTCTTC. It yields the protein CASSLPGDGGVNEQFF. The V call is TRBV7-3, the J call TRBJ2-1, with 8 bases matching TRBD2. Losses at the gene ends were 2 bases for V and 6 bases for J; bases not matched to a gene: 9. Per the germline V gene, CDR1 is SGHTA and CDR2 is FQGTGA. There are 16 residues in the CDR3.

The V and J genes are TRBV5-5 and TRBJ2-7; TRBD1 matches at 7 bases. The CDR3 has 15 amino acids. Germline lookup yields CDR1 SGHKS and CDR2 YYEKEE (reference sequence). Losses at the gene ends were 5 bases for V and 1 base for J; bases not matched to a gene: 9. Here the CDR3 DNA reads TGTGCCAGCAGTAAAGACAGGGATTCATCCTACGAGCAGTACTTC. Protein: CASSKDRDSSYEQYF.

The chain carries TRBV3-1 and TRBJ2-1; a weak D match, TRBD1 (6 bases). V was trimmed by 4 bases and J by 7 bases, leaving 20 bases between them. The CDR3 totals 16 residues. Germline CDR1 LGHDT, CDR2 YNNKEL (reference sequence). The CDR3 coding sequence is TGTGCCAGCAGCCCGGAATTGAAGGGGGTCTTTAATGAGCAGTTCTTC. It yields the protein CASSPELKGVFNEQFF.

This sequence joins TRBV15 and TRBJ2-2, with D possibly TRBD2 on 5 matching bases. This CDR3 comprises 15 residues. Germline assignment: CDR1 LNHNV and CDR2 YYDKDF (reference sequence). Trimming took 8 bases from V and 0 from J, leaving 13 bases between them. For the CDR3, the DNA is TGTGCCACCGAAACTAGGGCGTCGAACACCGGGGAGCTGTTTTTT. Its protein is CATETRASNTGELFF.

V and J are TRBV5-6 and TRBJ1-1, with a possible D match to TRBD1 (5 bases). This CDR3 contains 12 residues. V shed 4 bases and J shed 8 bases, with 12 bases lying between them. Germline CDR1 is SGHDT and CDR2 is YYEEEE. The CDR3 bases are TGTGCCAGCAGCGTCGCAGGGTTCGAAGCTTTCTTT. Translating it yields CASSVAGFEAFF.

V gene TRBV27 combines with J gene TRBJ2-7; D is unclear. CDR1 is MNHEY, CDR2 SMNVEV, per germline (reference sequence). The CDR3 is 14 residues long. The germline V and J ends were trimmed by 5 bases and 1 base, with 12 bases remaining between them. CDR3 nucleotide sequence: TGTGCCAGCAGTCTAACGACGGAATCCTACGAGCAGTACTTC. Protein product: CASSLTTESYEQYF.

This clonotype was recorded at least ten times. The V gene is TRBV5-1, the J gene TRBJ2-5; D tentatively reads TRBD1 or TRBD2 (5 bases each). Germline assignment: CDR1 SGHRS and CDR2 YFSETQ. This CDR3 comprises 17 residues. Trimming left V 0 bases short and J 5 bases short, with 20 bases between. CDR3 nucleotides: TGCGCCAGCAGCTTGGTTTCGGCAGGGTCGTCGGGGGAGACCCAGTACTTC. Amino acids: CASSLVSAGSSGETQYF.

J is TRBJ2-1 and V is TRBV7-9, with TRBD2 matching 10 bases. The ends lost 5 bases at V and 4 bases at J; junction bases unmatched: 8. The CDR3 is 16 residues long. Germline V CDR1 and CDR2: SEHNR, FQNEAQ (reference sequence). CDR3 DNA sequence: TGTGCCAGCAGCCCCAGCGGGGGGGCCAAGTACAATGAGCAGTTCTTC. Its protein product is CASSPSGGAKYNEQFF.

The genes are TRBV12-3 or TRBV12-4 and TRBJ2-1; 11 positions agree with TRBD2. The trim removed 2 bases at V and 0 bases at J, leaving 6 bases unmatched. CDR3 length equals 18 residues. The CDR3 coding sequence is TGTGCCAGCAGTTTAATAGCGGGAGGGCCCGGCTCCTACAATGAGCAGTTCTTC. Amino acid sequence: CASSLIAGGPGSYNEQFF.